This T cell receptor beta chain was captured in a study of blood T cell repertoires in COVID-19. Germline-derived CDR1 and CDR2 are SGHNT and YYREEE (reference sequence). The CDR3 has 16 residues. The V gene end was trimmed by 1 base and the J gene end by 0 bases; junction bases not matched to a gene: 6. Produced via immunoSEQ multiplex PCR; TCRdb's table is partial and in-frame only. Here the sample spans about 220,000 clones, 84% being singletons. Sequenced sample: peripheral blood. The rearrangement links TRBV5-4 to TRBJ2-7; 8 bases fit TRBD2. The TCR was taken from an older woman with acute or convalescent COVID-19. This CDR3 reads CASSLLERGSSYEQYF. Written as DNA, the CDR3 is TGTGCCAGCAGCTTGTTAGAGCGGGGGAGCTCCTACGAGCAGTACTTC.